What follows are 23 T cell receptor beta chains derived from one specimen sequenced in a study of blood T cell repertoires in COVID-19 (TCRdb year 2020). Libraries were built with the immunoSEQ multiplex PCR assay. Entries here come from immuneACCESS through TCRdb and include only in-frame sequences with V and J called. Some clones fail to appear in such tables; in the studies checked, an unresolved V gene covers under half of the shortfall, and the cause of the remainder is unknown. Counted in this sample were 61,000 or so clones; around nine tenths of them appeared once. The leading ten clones occupy 20% to 25% of the sample. Sequencing used peripheral blood. The receptor source for this set is a woman aged 45-59 years with active or convalescent COVID-19.

The chain has TRBV19 and TRBJ2-3, with 10 bases aligning to TRBD2. V lost 2 bases to trimming and J lost 4 bases; unmatched junction nucleotides: 3. CDR1 is LNHDA and CDR2 is SQIVND in the germline V gene (reference sequence). The CDR3 sequence is 15 residues long. The CDR3 sequence is CASSISSGSADTQYF. Written as DNA, the CDR3 is TGTGCCAGTAGTATATCTAGCGGGAGTGCAGATACGCAGTATTTT.

V and J are TRBV13 and TRBJ2-2; weak D call: TRBD2 (5 bases). V shed 5 bases and J shed 4 bases, with 17 bases lying between them. There are 16 residues in the CDR3. Germline lookup yields CDR1 PRHDT and CDR2 FYEKMQ (reference sequence). Here the CDR3 reads CASSGGPPEATGELFF. CDR3 DNA sequence: TGTGCCAGCAGCGGAGGACCCCCGGAGGCCACCGGGGAGCTGTTTTTT.

J is TRBJ2-4 and V is TRBV18; 11 bases are a match to TRBD2. The germline V gene encodes CDR1 KGHSH and CDR2 LQKENI. This CDR3 has 15 residues. V shed 4 bases and J 2 bases; nucleotides not matched to a gene: 1. This CDR3 reads CASSLAGGPKNIQYF. For the CDR3, the DNA is TGTGCCAGCTCACTAGCGGGAGGGCCCAAAAACATTCAGTACTTC.

The V call is TRBV27, the J call TRBJ2-7, with 8 bases identical to TRBD2. The CDR3 is made up of 17 amino acids. From germline, CDR1 is MNHEY and CDR2 SMNVEV (reference sequence). The J segment lost 0 bases and the V segment lost 5 bases, leaving 12 bases of the junction unmatched. CDR3 nucleotides: TGTGCCAGCAGTCTCACCTCGCAGGGACTAGGCTCCTACGAGCAGTACTTC. Translating it yields CASSLTSQGLGSYEQYF.

V gene TRBV7-6 combines with J gene TRBJ2-2; 11 bases align to TRBD2. This CDR3 region has 19 residues. Trimming cost V 1 base and J 5 bases; bases outside gene matches: 12. Germline V gene sequence: CDR1 SGHVS, CDR2 FNYEAQ. CDR3 residues: CASSLVGLAGGAGTGELFF. The CDR3 DNA follows: TGTGCCAGCAGCTTAGTCGGGCTAGCGGGAGGAGCGGGGACCGGGGAGCTGTTTTTT.

The V call is TRBV23-1, the J call TRBJ2-2; TRBD1 might be the D (6 bases). TRBV23-1 is marked as an open reading frame, function uncertain. Trimming left V 5 bases short and J 4 bases short, with 23 bases between. CDR3 length: 18 residues. The CDR3 loop is CASSGPRDTLSRTGELFF. Written as DNA, the CDR3 is TGCGCCAGCAGTGGCCCACGGGACACCCTCAGTCGCACCGGGGAGCTGTTTTTT.

The J gene is TRBJ1-1, the V gene TRBV11-2; D uncertain. The germline V gene encodes CDR1 SGHAT and CDR2 FQNNGV. V lost 0 bases and J lost 6, with 11 bases in between. The CDR3 sequence is 14 residues long. The CDR3 loop reads CASSLDAGFAEAFF. CDR3 nucleotides: TGTGCCAGCAGCTTAGATGCGGGGTTCGCTGAAGCTTTCTTT.

V is TRBV6-5 and J is TRBJ1-2; TRBD1 might be the D (6 bases). Germline CDR1 reads MNHEY; CDR2 reads SVGAGI. Trimming removed 4 bases from V and 7 bases from J, with 10 bases in between. The CDR3 covers 12 residues. The CDR3 DNA follows: TGTGCCAGCAGTTCCACAGGGTCTGGCTACACCTTC. Protein product: CASSSTGSGYTF.

The chain carries TRBV9 and TRBJ2-2; 9 positions match TRBD1. With V trimmed by 2 bases and J by 9 bases, 8 bases remained unmatched. Germline V gene lookup returns CDR1 SGDLS and CDR2 YYNGEE. The CDR3 has 15 amino acids. The DNA for the CDR3 is TGTGCCAGCAGCGTCGACAGGGGGGTAGGAAGGGAGCTGTTTTTT. This sequence encodes CASSVDRGVGRELFF.

The chain uses TRBV14 and TRBJ2-7, with a weak D call TRBD2 (6 bases). Germline V CDR1 and CDR2: SGHDN, FVKESK. Trimming cost V 5 bases and J 3 bases, with 14 bases left between them. This CDR3 is 14 amino acids long. CDR3 loop: CASSSGTSNYEQYF. The CDR3 nucleotides are TGTGCCAGCAGCTCCGGGACTTCCAACTACGAGCAGTACTTC.

V is TRBV30 and J is TRBJ2-3; 7 nucleotides match TRBD2. Trimming at V came to 1 base and at J to 5 bases, leaving 6 bases not matched to a gene. CDR1 GTSNPN and CDR2 SVGIG come from the germline V gene (reference sequence). The CDR3 totals 14 residues. The CDR3 coding sequence is TGTGCCTGGAGTGCCTCGGGAGGCAGAGATACGCAGTATTTT. Encoded protein: CAWSASGGRDTQYF. Full variable domain (outside the CDR3, taken from reference TRBV30 and TRBJ2-3): SQTIHQWPATLVQPVGSPLSLECTVEGTSNPNLYWYRQAAGRGLQLLFYSVGIGQISSEVPQNLSASRPQDRQFILSSKKLLLSDSGFYLCAWSASGGRDTQYFGPGTRLTVL.

The gene calls are TRBV4-2 and TRBJ1-1; possibly TRBD1 for D (6 bases). The CDR3 has 15 residues. Germline V gives CDR1 LGHNA, CDR2 YNFKEQ. Trimming took off 0 bases at V and 0 bases at J, with 8 bases between the two ends. In DNA, the CDR3 is TGTGCCAGCAGCCAAGACCGGACAGTGAACACTGAAGCTTTCTTT. It translates to CASSQDRTVNTEAFF.

V gene TRBV7-3 combines with J gene TRBJ2-3; D possibly corresponds to TRBD1 (5 bases). V was pared by 5 bases and J by 0 bases, with 18 bases between. Per the germline V gene, CDR1 is SGHTA and CDR2 is FQGTGA. This CDR3 has 17 residues. CDR3: CASSKAPQGSSTDTQYF. CDR3 sequence (DNA): TGTGCCAGCAGCAAAGCGCCCCAGGGATCTAGCACAGATACGCAGTATTTT.

The chain has TRBV5-4 and TRBJ2-1; D is possibly TRBD2 (6 bases). There are 15 residues in the CDR3. Between the trimmed V and J ends, which lost 0 bases and 8 bases, there was a span of 15 bases. Germline V lookup: CDR1 SGHNT, CDR2 YYREEE (reference sequence). CDR3 sequence: CASSLGPGLGDEQFF. In nucleotides, the CDR3 is TGTGCCAGCAGCTTGGGGCCGGGACTTGGGGATGAGCAGTTCTTC.

This sequence joins TRBV5-6 and TRBJ1-1; 8 bases map to TRBD1. V lost 5 bases to trimming and J lost 4 bases; unmatched junction nucleotides: 10. The germline V gene has CDR1 SGHDT and CDR2 YYEEEE. This CDR3 spans 15 amino acids. The chain's CDR3 is CASSFGKTGATEAFF. CDR3 DNA: TGTGCCAGCAGTTTTGGAAAGACAGGGGCCACTGAAGCTTTCTTT.

The chain carries TRBV5-1 and TRBJ1-3; a weak D match, TRBD1 (5 bases). V dropped 2 bases and J dropped 1 base, with 7 bases sitting between them. The CDR3 sequence is 14 residues long. Looked up from germline, CDR1 is SGHRS and CDR2 is YFSETQ. The CDR3 reads CASSFQGSGNTIYF. DNA for the CDR3: TGCGCCAGCAGCTTTCAGGGTTCTGGAAACACCATATATTTT.

The chain employs TRBV7-2 and TRBJ1-3, with D tentatively TRBD1 (5 bases). The CDR3 has 19 residues. V was cut by 0 bases and J by 0 bases, with 18 bases left in between. CDR1 and CDR2 (germline): SGHTA, FQGNSA. The CDR3 nucleotides are TGTGCCAGCAGCTTAGCGTTTGCAGGGTTCTCCTACTCTGGAAACACCATATATTTT. It is translated as CASSLAFAGFSYSGNTIYF. Based on the CDR3 plus reference TRBV7-2 and TRBJ1-3, the full variable domain is GAGVSQSPSNKVTEKGKDVELRCDPISGHTALYWYRQSLGQGLEFLIYFQGNSAPDKSGLPSDRFSAERTGGSVSTLTIQRTQQEDSAVYLCASSLAFAGFSYSGNTIYFGEGSWLTVV.

The V gene is TRBV14, the J gene TRBJ2-5; D possibly corresponds to TRBD1 (6 bases). Trimming removed 0 bases from V and 1 base from J, with 15 bases in between. This CDR3 has 17 amino acids. The germline V gene encodes CDR1 SGHDN and CDR2 FVKESK. The CDR3 loop is CASSQDRTVRPQETQYF. The CDR3 DNA reads TGTGCCAGCAGCCAAGATAGGACAGTACGGCCCCAAGAGACCCAGTACTTC.

The CDR3 region is CASSPTTSGTSYEQYF. The CDR3 DNA sequence: TGTGCCAGCAGCCCCACGACTAGCGGGACTTCCTACGAGCAGTACTTC. This rearrangement joins TRBV4-2 to TRBJ2-7; 11 bases map to TRBD2. V was pared by 4 bases and J by 1 base, with 6 bases of the junction left unmatched. CDR1 is LGHNA, CDR2 YNFKEQ, per germline. This CDR3 is built from 16 residues.

The rearrangement uses TRBV5-3 and TRBJ2-7; tentatively, D is TRBD1 (6 bases). TRBV5-3 is classed as an ORF, of uncertain function. The V and J ends lost 3 bases and 3 bases respectively, with 16 bases between them. The CDR3 contains 15 residues. Here the CDR3 reads CARSSIPRDNYEQYF. CDR3 in DNA: TGTGCCAGAAGCTCGATACCCCGGGACAACTACGAGCAGTACTTC.

The rearrangement joins TRBV13 to TRBJ2-1; TRBD1 aligns across 8 bases. From germline, CDR1 is PRHDT and CDR2 FYEKMQ (reference sequence). Germline trimming cut 0 bases from V and 7 bases from J; bases unmatched to any gene: 8. The CDR3 spans 16 residues. CDR3 nucleotide sequence: TGTGCCAGCAGCTTAGGTGTCACAGGGGGAAGGAATGAGCAGTTCTTC. Its protein is CASSLGVTGGRNEQFF. The full variable domain, with the rest looked up from reference TRBV13 and TRBJ2-1, is AAGVIQSPRHLIKEKRETATLKCYPIPRHDTVYWYQQGPGQDPQFLISFYEKMQSDKGSIPDRFSAQQFSDYHSELNMSSLELGDSALYFCASSLGVTGGRNEQFFGPGTRLTVL.

The chain is built from TRBV7-3 and TRBJ2-3; 7 bases fit TRBD1. The germline gives CDR1 SGHTA, CDR2 FQGTGA. The CDR3 runs 15 residues. J lost 1 base, V lost 4 bases, and 5 bases had no gene match. The CDR3 nucleotides read TGTGCCAGCAGCTCAAGACAGGGCGGCACAGATACGCAGTATTTT. Translated: CASSSRQGGTDTQYF. Supplemented by reference TRBV7-3 and TRBJ2-3, the full variable domain reads GAGVSQTPSNKVTEKGKYVELRCDPISGHTALYWYRQSLGQGPEFLIYFQGTGAADDSGLPNDRFFAVRPEGSVSTLKIQRTERGDSAVYLCASSSRQGGTDTQYFGPGTRLTVL.

The genes are TRBV4-1 and TRBJ2-1, with 12 bases that match TRBD2. The CDR3 length is 19 residues. The ends lost 2 bases at V and 6 bases at J; junction bases unmatched: 14. Per the germline V gene, CDR1 is MGHRA and CDR2 is YSYEKL. Here the CDR3 reads CASSQSPFLLAGGGNEQFF. DNA for the CDR3: TGCGCCAGCAGCCAATCGCCATTCCTCCTAGCGGGAGGGGGCAATGAGCAGTTCTTC.